The clone carrying this T cell receptor beta chain has a single count. This sample was included in a study of blood T cell repertoires in COVID-19. Only in-frame clones appear in the TCRdb table, and some are missing; sequencing was by immunoSEQ multiplex PCR. In the table there are some 250,000 clones, approximately 81% of which are singletons. What was sequenced was peripheral blood. The TCR sequence derives from a young woman with acute or convalescent COVID-19.

CDR3 bases: TGTGCCACCAGCAGAGGAGGGACAGGGAATACTGAGCAGTTCTTC. Translating it yields CATSRGGTGNTEQFF. V is TRBV15 and J is TRBJ2-1, with 9 bases identical to TRBD1. This CDR3 spans 15 amino acids. Germline-derived CDR1 and CDR2 are LNHNV and YYDKDF (reference sequence). Losses at the gene ends were 1 base for V and 9 bases for J; bases not matched to a gene: 7.